The 30 T cell receptor beta chains below were found in one sample sequenced in a study of control samples from healthy donors and cancer patients (dated by TCRdb to about 2020). The library was produced with the immunoSEQ multiplex PCR assay. TCRdb took this table from immuneACCESS and kept in-frame rearrangements with V and J called. Such tables lack part of the clones; where checked against another copy, unresolved V genes explain under half of the gap, and the rest is unexplained. This sample is represented by about 150,000 clones; under 95% of them were singletons. The ten largest clonotypes hold around 1.3% of the sample. Sequenced material: blood. The receptors come from a woman younger than 35 in good health.

The genes are TRBV10-3 and TRBJ1-5; D is unclear. Germline V CDR1 and CDR2: ENHRY, SYGVKD. The CDR3 is 15 residues long. Trimming left V 1 base short and J 0 bases short, with 7 bases between. The CDR3 sequence: CAISELSDSNQPQHF. The CDR3 DNA sequence: TGTGCCATCAGTGAGTTAAGCGATAGCAATCAGCCCCAGCATTTT.

In this sample, this clone turned up once. Here the CDR3 DNA reads TGTGCCAGCAGCCTCACCTTGAGGGACCGTACGTTCTTC. It specifies CASSLTLRDRTFF. V is TRBV11-2 and J is TRBJ2-1; the D call may be TRBD1 or TRBD2 (5 bases each). Germline lookup yields CDR1 SGHAT and CDR2 FQNNGV. The V and J ends lost 5 bases and 15 bases respectively, with 20 bases between them. The CDR3 contains 13 residues.

Only one count was recorded for this clone. V usage is TRBV28 and J usage is TRBJ2-2; 13 positions agree with TRBD2. Looked up from germline, CDR1 is MDHEN and CDR2 is SYDVKM. CDR3 length: 17 residues. After removal of 3 bases from V and 3 bases from J, the junction contained 4 bases not matched to a gene. This CDR3 is CASSFPTSGRDTGELFF. CDR3 DNA sequence: TGTGCCAGCAGTTTCCCCACTAGCGGGAGGGACACCGGGGAGCTGTTTTTT.

The J gene is TRBJ1-1, the V gene TRBV7-3; D call uncertain. The CDR3 has 14 residues. The germline V gene has CDR1 SGHTA and CDR2 FQGTGA. V shed 3 bases and J shed 1 base, with 9 bases lying between them. CDR3 DNA sequence: TGTGCCAGCAGCTTGGGCCTCCCGAACACTGAAGCTTTCTTT. This translates into CASSLGLPNTEAFF.

The chain couples TRBV21-1 to TRBJ1-1. TRBV21-1 has pseudogene status. CDR3 length equals 18 residues. The CDR3 loop reads CASSKEVLGPNGNTEAFF. The CDR3 region has the DNA TGTGCCAGCAGCAAAGAGGTATTAGGGCCCAACGGGAACACTGAAGCTTTCTTT.

The V gene is TRBV6-5, the J gene TRBJ2-5; 9 nucleotides align to TRBD1. CDR3 length: 14 residues. Germline CDR1 is MNHEY and CDR2 is SVGAGI. Germline trimming cut 7 bases from V and 5 bases from J; bases unmatched to any gene: 8. The CDR3 here is CASTLQGARETQYF. The CDR3 coding sequence is TGTGCCAGCACTCTACAGGGGGCAAGGGAGACCCAGTACTTC.

The V gene is TRBV5-4, the J gene TRBJ1-2; no reliable D call. The CDR3 sequence is 15 residues long. Germline lookup yields CDR1 SGHNT and CDR2 YYREEE (reference sequence). The V and J ends lost 0 bases and 4 bases respectively, with 13 bases between them. The CDR3 DNA reads as TGTGCCAGCAGCTTGGGGGCCGCGTCGGTCTATGGCTACACCTTC. Protein: CASSLGAASVYGYTF.

The chain joins TRBV5-1 to TRBJ2-3; TRBD2 agrees at 12 bases. V dropped 4 bases and J dropped 2; count of bases not matched to a gene: 11. CDR1 is SGHRS and CDR2 is YFSETQ in the germline V gene. CDR3 size: 18 residues. CDR3: CASSRGLTSGGPTDTQYF. CDR3 nucleotide sequence: TGCGCCAGCAGCAGGGGGTTGACTAGCGGGGGACCCACAGATACGCAGTATTTT.

The CDR3 loop reads CASSQDRGGGAGDTGELFF. Here the CDR3 DNA reads TGCGCCAGCAGCCAAGATCGGGGGGGCGGGGCAGGAGACACCGGGGAGCTGTTTTTT. The rearrangement joins TRBV4-3 to TRBJ2-2, with 8 bases fitting TRBD2. CDR3 length: 19 residues. V lost 0 bases and J lost 3; bases outside the gene matches: 12. Per germline, CDR1 LGHNA and CDR2 YSLEER.

The chain links TRBV6-5 to TRBJ1-1, with D possibly matching TRBD1 (6 bases). The CDR3 is 14 amino acids. Trimming removed 6 bases from V and 1 base from J, with 12 bases in between. Germline lookup yields CDR1 MNHEY and CDR2 SVGAGI. CDR3 region: CASSDPDRNTEAFF. CDR3 bases: TGTGCCAGCAGCGACCCGGACAGGAACACTGAAGCTTTCTTT.

The chain couples TRBV11-2 to TRBJ1-1; D is unresolved. V lost 1 base and J lost 4, with 7 bases in between. The CDR3 runs 13 residues. Germline lookup yields CDR1 SGHAT and CDR2 FQNNGV. The CDR3 is CASSLGAGTEAFF. The CDR3 DNA reads as TGTGCCAGCAGCTTAGGTGCGGGCACTGAAGCTTTCTTT.

This clone was recorded once. The chain carries TRBV5-1 and TRBJ1-1; unclear D gene. With 3 bases removed from V and 7 bases from J, the gap between germline ends came to 13 bases. In germline, CDR1 is SGHRS, CDR2 YFSETQ. CDR3 length equals 13 residues. The CDR3 here is CASSSWTGIEAFF. For the CDR3, the DNA is TGCGCCAGCAGCTCCTGGACTGGTATTGAAGCTTTCTTT.

The chain employs TRBV11-2 and TRBJ2-4; 7 positions agree with TRBD1. V was clipped by 8 bases and J by 0 bases; unmatched bases: 4. The CDR3 is 14 residues long. The germline V gene has CDR1 SGHAT and CDR2 FQNNGV. The CDR3 sequence: CASGTVLAKNIQYF. The CDR3 nucleotides are TGTGCCAGCGGGACAGTACTAGCCAAAAACATTCAGTACTTC.

The chain uses TRBV18 and TRBJ2-2; D ambiguous. CDR3 length: 13 amino acids. CDR1 is KGHSH and CDR2 is LQKENI in the germline V gene. V was trimmed by 6 bases and J by 1 base, leaving 6 bases between them. The CDR3 loop reads CASSLLNTGELFF. The CDR3 bases are TGTGCCAGCTCTCTTTTGAACACCGGGGAGCTGTTTTTT.

The gene calls are TRBV7-9 and TRBJ2-7; the D call may be TRBD1 or TRBD2 (5 bases each). The V end lost 2 bases, the J end lost 2 bases, and 16 bases lay between the germline ends. Germline V lookup: CDR1 SEHNR, CDR2 FQNEAQ (reference sequence). The CDR3 is 16 residues long. CDR3 coding DNA: TGTGCCAGCAGCTTAAGCTCTTTCCGGGACGCCTACGAGCAGTACTTC. As protein: CASSLSSFRDAYEQYF.

The CDR3 loop reads CASSTGGRNGELFF. The CDR3 DNA is TGTGCCAGCAGCACCGGAGGGAGGAACGGGGAGCTGTTTTTT. The V gene is TRBV5-4, the J gene TRBJ2-2; tentative D call: TRBD2 (6 bases). The CDR3 has 14 amino acids. Trimming removed 4 bases at V and 7 bases at J, with 14 bases between. From germline, CDR1 is SGHNT and CDR2 YYREEE (reference sequence). The full variable domain, completed using reference TRBV5-4 and TRBJ2-2, is ETGVTQSPTHLIKTRGQQVTLRCSSQSGHNTVSWYQQALGQGPQFIFQYYREEENGRGNFPPRFSGLQFPNYSSELNVNALELDDSALYLCASSTGGRNGELFFGEGSRLTVL.

The chain recombines TRBV10-2 with TRBJ1-1; D possibly corresponds to TRBD1 (5 bases). The length of the CDR3 is 14 residues. Trimming stripped 6 bases from V and 6 bases from J, with 17 bases between. Germline CDR1 and CDR2: WSHSY and SAAADI. The CDR3 coding sequence is TGCGCCAGCAGCTTTCAGGGTAAGGGGCCTGAAGCTTTCTTT. Its translation is CASSFQGKGPEAFF.

The V gene is TRBV14, the J gene TRBJ2-6; D is possibly TRBD1 (6 bases). The germline gives CDR1 SGHDN, CDR2 FVKESK. The CDR3 is 17 amino acids. Trimming stripped 4 bases from V and 0 bases from J, with 13 bases between. CDR3 sequence reads: CASSPMTGSSGANVLTF. The CDR3 bases are TGTGCCAGCAGCCCTATGACAGGCTCCTCTGGGGCCAACGTCCTGACTTTC.

The chain combines TRBV19 with TRBJ2-3, with TRBD1 matching over 7 bases. The CDR3 runs to 11 residues. In germline, CDR1 is LNHDA, CDR2 SQIVND (reference sequence). J gave up 4 bases and V 10 bases, and 2 bases lay outside the gene matches. The CDR3 region has the DNA TGTGCCACCCAGGGGGCAGATACGCAGTATTTT. Translating it yields CATQGADTQYF.

The chain couples TRBV28 to TRBJ2-7; no reliable D call. V was shortened by 5 bases and J by 2 bases, with 4 bases between the two germline ends. The CDR3 spans 11 residues. Germline CDR1 and CDR2: MDHEN and SYDVKM. CDR3 in DNA: TGTGCCAGCAGTGCCCCCTACGAGCAGTACTTC. This translates into CASSAPYEQYF.

The chain links TRBV7-2 to TRBJ1-6; a weak D match, TRBD1 (5 bases). Germline loops: CDR1 SGHTA, CDR2 FQGNSA. The CDR3 is 14 amino acids. V was pared by 5 bases and J by 10 bases, with 15 bases between. CDR3 loop: CASSPGTPRSPLHF. CDR3 DNA: TGTGCCAGCAGCCCGGGGACCCCCAGGTCACCCCTCCACTTT.

The chain couples TRBV10-2 to TRBJ2-7; a possible D gene is TRBD1 (6 bases). The V gene lost 3 bases and the J gene lost 6 bases, with 18 bases spanning the gap. The CDR3 extends over 15 amino acids. CDR1 is WSHSY, CDR2 SAAADI, per germline. Here the CDR3 reads CASSDGGQGGTEQYF. In nucleotides, the CDR3 is TGCGCCAGCAGTGATGGGGGCCAGGGTGGGACCGAGCAGTACTTC.

This rearrangement joins TRBV20-1 to TRBJ1-4; D uncertain. This CDR3 has 15 residues. V shed 3 bases and J shed 8 bases, with 19 bases lying between them. Germline V gene sequence: CDR1 DFQATT, CDR2 SNEGSKA (reference sequence). The CDR3 region is CSASTVGRREEKLFF. CDR3 sequence (DNA): TGCAGTGCTAGTACCGTCGGCAGGAGGGAGGAAAAACTGTTTTTT.

The V call is TRBV19, the J call TRBJ1-2; D is perhaps TRBD1 (5 bases). The CDR3 has 14 amino acids. Germline V gene lookup returns CDR1 LNHDA and CDR2 SQIVND (reference sequence). The germline V and J ends were trimmed by 4 bases and 7 bases, with 16 bases remaining between them. This chain's CDR3 is CASSTHDSFRGYTF. DNA for the CDR3: TGTGCCAGTAGTACGCATGACAGTTTTCGTGGCTACACCTTC.

The chain has TRBV2 and TRBJ1-1; D is uncertain. This CDR3 has 14 amino acids. Per the germline V gene, CDR1 is SNHLY and CDR2 is FYNNEI. The V and J ends lost 8 bases and 0 bases respectively, with 13 bases between them. The CDR3 DNA reads TGTGCCAGCGGCCGTCGATCGATGAACACTGAAGCTTTCTTT. It codes for CASGRRSMNTEAFF.

In this sample, this clone turned up once. J is TRBJ1-5 and V is TRBV6-2 or TRBV6-3; unclear D gene. Germline V gene lookup returns CDR1 MNHEY and CDR2 SVGEGT. Trimming took 5 bases from V and 7 from J, leaving 12 bases between them. The CDR3 totals 13 residues. In DNA, the CDR3 is TGTGCCAGCAGTCCCTCTCCTAGGCAGCCCCAGCATTTT. It is translated as CASSPSPRQPQHF.

This rearrangement joins TRBV7-2 to TRBJ1-1; D is possibly TRBD1 (6 bases). CDR1 is SGHTA, CDR2 FQGNSA, per germline. The CDR3 extends over 15 amino acids. The V and J ends lost 4 bases and 0 bases respectively, with 12 bases between them. CDR3 residues: CASSSRQVMNTEAFF. Written as DNA, the CDR3 is TGTGCCAGCAGCTCGAGACAGGTCATGAACACTGAAGCTTTCTTT.

This sequence joins TRBV3-1 (or the pseudogene TRBV3-2) and TRBJ2-1, with 11 bases aligning to TRBD2. V shed 4 bases, J shed 5 bases, and the junction held 10 bases outside the gene matches. The germline gives CDR1 LGHDT, CDR2 YNNKEL (reference sequence). The CDR3 has 17 amino acids. CDR3 nucleotide sequence: TGTGCCAGCAGCCCCTACCTACTAGCGGGAGACCACAATGAGCAGTTCTTC. Translating gives CASSPYLLAGDHNEQFF.

The chain couples TRBV12-5 to TRBJ2-3; D is ambiguous. Looked up from germline, CDR1 is LGHNT and CDR2 is FRNRAP. This CDR3 is built from 12 residues. V lost 1 base and J lost 8, with 7 bases in between. The CDR3 protein is CASGLAGGTQYF. In DNA, the CDR3 is TGTGCTAGTGGTTTGGCCGGTGGTACGCAGTATTTT.

The rearrangement joins TRBV5-1 to TRBJ1-1; maybe TRBD1 (5 bases). Germline values: CDR1 SGHRS, CDR2 YFSETQ. The V and J ends lost 1 base and 1 base respectively, with 8 bases between them. The CDR3 is 14 amino acids. The DNA of the CDR3 is TGCGCCAGCAGCTTGTCGGGGACGAACACTGAAGCTTTCTTT. It is translated as CASSLSGTNTEAFF.